The sequence of this TCR beta chain was determined in a study of CD8+CD57+ T cells in acquired aplastic anemia. Genomic DNA constituted the template upon which TCR beta VDJ and CDR3 profiling was performed. TCRdb processed the reads anew with MiXCR; each CDR3 protein has one entry. This table holds about 200,000 distinct CDR3 sequences, 65% found once. V lost 4 bases to trimming and J lost 3 bases; unmatched junction nucleotides: 2. This CDR3 region has 13 residues. The germline gives CDR1 SEHNR, CDR2 FQNEAQ (reference sequence). Patients picked for sequencing had shown CD8+CD57+ cell expansion detected by flow cytometry. Patients had received no therapy at the time of blood sampling. This clonotype was seen just once.

The V and J genes are TRBV7-9 and TRBJ1-1, with 7 bases identical to TRBD1. The material sequenced was sorted CD4+, CD8+, or CD8+CD57+ T cells (not recorded which) from PBMCs. This receptor was taken from a human donor with aplastic anemia. Here the CDR3 DNA reads TGTGCCAGCAGCTCCCAGGGGGACACTGAAGCTTTCTTT. It specifies CASSSQGDTEAFF.